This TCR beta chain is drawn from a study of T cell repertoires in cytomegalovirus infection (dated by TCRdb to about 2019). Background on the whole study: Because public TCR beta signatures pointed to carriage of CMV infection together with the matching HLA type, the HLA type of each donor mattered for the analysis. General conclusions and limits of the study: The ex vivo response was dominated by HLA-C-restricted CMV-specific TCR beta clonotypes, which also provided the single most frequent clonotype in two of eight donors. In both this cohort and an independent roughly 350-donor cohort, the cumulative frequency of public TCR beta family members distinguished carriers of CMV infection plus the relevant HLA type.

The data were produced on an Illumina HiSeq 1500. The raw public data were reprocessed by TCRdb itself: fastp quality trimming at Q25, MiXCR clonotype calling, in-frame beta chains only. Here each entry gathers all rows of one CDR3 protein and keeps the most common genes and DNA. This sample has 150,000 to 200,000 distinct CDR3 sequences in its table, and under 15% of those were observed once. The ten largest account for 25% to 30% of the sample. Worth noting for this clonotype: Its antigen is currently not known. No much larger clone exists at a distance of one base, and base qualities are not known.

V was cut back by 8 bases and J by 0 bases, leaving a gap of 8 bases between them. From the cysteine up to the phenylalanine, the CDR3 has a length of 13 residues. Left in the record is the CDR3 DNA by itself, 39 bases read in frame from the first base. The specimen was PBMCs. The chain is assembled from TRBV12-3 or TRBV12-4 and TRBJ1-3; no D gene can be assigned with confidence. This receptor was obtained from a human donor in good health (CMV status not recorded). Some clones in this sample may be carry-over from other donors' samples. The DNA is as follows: TGTGCCAGCCGAACTAGCTCTGGAAACACCATATATTTT. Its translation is CASRTSSGNTIYF.